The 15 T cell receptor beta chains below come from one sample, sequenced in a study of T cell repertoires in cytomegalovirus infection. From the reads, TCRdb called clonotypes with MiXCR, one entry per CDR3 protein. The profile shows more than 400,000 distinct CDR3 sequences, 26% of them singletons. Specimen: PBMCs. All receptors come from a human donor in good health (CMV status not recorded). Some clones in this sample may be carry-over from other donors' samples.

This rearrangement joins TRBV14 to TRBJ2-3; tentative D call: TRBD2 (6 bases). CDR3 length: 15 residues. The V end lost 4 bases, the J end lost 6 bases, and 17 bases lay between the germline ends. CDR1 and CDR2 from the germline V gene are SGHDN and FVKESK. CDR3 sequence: CASSRPGLQWDTQYF. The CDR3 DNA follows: TGTGCCAGCAGCCGGCCGGGACTCCAATGGGATACGCAGTATTTT.

The CDR3, as DNA: TGTGCCAGCAGTTTATCGGGGGGGCCCACTGAAGCTTTCTTT. Amino acid sequence: CASSLSGGPTEAFF. This sequence joins TRBV27 and TRBJ1-1; weak D call: TRBD1 (6 bases). The V end was cut by 0 bases, the J end by 4 bases, with 9 bases between. The germline V gene has CDR1 MNHEY and CDR2 SMNVEV (reference sequence). This CDR3 has 14 residues.

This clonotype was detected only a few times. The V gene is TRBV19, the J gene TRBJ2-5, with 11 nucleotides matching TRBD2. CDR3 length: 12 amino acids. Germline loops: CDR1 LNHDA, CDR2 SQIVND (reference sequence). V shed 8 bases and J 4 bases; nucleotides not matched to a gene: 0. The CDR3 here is CASGLAGETQYF. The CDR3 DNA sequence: TGTGCCAGTGGACTAGCGGGAGAGACCCAGTACTTC.

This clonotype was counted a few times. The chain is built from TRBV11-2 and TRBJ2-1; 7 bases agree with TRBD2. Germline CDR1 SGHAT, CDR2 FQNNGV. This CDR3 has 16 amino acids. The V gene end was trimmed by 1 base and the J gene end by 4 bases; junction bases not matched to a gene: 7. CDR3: CASSLGRTSSYNEQFF. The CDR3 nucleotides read TGTGCCAGCAGCTTAGGGAGGACTAGTAGTTACAATGAGCAGTTCTTC.

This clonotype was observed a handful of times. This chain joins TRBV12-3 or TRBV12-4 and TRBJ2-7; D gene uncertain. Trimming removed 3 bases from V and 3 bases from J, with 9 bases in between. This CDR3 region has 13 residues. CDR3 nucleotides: TGTGCCAGCAGTTTGAGTACAAACTACGAGCAGTACTTC. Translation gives CASSLSTNYEQYF.

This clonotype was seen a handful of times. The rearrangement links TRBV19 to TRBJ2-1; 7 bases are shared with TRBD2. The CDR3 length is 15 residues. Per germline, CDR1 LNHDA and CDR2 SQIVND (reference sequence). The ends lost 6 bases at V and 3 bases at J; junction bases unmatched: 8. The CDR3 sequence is CASRGGRGVYNEQFF. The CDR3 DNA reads TGTGCCAGTAGAGGCGGGAGAGGGGTCTACAATGAGCAGTTCTTC.

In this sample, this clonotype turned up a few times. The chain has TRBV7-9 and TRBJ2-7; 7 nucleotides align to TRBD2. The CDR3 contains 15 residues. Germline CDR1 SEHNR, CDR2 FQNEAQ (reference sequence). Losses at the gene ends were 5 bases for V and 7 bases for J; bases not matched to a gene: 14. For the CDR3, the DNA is TGTGCCAGCAGCGGCCGGGACTCCATGGGAGGGGAGCAGTACGTC. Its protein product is CASSGRDSMGGEQYV.

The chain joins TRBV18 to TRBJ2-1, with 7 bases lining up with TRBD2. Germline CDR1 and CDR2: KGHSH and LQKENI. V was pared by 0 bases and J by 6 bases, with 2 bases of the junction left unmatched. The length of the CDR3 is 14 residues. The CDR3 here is CASSPPPSGNEQFF. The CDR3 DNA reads TGTGCCAGCTCACCACCCCCTAGCGGCAATGAGCAGTTCTTC.

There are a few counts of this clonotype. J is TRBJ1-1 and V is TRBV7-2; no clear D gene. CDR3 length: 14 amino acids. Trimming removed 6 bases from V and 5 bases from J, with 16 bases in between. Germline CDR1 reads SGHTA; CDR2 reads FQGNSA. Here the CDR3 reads CASRPQQVGTEAFF. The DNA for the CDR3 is TGTGCCAGCAGACCGCAGCAGGTGGGAACTGAAGCTTTCTTT.

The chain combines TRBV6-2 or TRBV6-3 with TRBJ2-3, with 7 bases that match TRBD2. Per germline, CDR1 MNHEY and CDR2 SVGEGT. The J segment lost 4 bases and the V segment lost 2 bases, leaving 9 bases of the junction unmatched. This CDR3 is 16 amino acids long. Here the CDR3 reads CASSYDGGRGSDTQYF. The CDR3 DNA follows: TGTGCCAGCAGTTACGACGGCGGGAGAGGGTCAGATACGCAGTATTTT.

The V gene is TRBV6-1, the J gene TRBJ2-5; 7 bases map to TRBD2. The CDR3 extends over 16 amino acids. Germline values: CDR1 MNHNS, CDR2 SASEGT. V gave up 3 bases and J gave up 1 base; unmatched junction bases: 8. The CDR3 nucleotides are TGTGCCAGCAGTGAGGGAGGGGCATTACTCCAAGAGACCCAGTACTTC. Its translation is CASSEGGALLQETQYF.

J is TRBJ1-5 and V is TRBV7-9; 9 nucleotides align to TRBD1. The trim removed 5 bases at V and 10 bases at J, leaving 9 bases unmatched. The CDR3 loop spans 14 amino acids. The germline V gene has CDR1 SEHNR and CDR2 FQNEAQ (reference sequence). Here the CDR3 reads CASSPTTGGGPQHF. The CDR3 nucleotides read TGTGCCAGCAGCCCAACGACAGGGGGAGGACCCCAGCATTTT.

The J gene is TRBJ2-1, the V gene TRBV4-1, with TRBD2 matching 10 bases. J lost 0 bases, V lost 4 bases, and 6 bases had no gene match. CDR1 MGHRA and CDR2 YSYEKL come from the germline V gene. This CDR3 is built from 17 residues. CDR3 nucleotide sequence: TGCGCCAGCAGCCGGCTAGCGGGAGCGGCCTCCTACAATGAGCAGTTCTTC. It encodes CASSRLAGAASYNEQFF.

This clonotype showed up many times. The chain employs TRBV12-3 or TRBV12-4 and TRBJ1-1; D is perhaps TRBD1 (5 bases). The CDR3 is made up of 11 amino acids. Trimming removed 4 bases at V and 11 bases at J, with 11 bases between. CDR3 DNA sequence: TGTGCCAGCAGTTGGGGAGGGGAGGCTTTCTTT. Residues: CASSWGGEAFF.

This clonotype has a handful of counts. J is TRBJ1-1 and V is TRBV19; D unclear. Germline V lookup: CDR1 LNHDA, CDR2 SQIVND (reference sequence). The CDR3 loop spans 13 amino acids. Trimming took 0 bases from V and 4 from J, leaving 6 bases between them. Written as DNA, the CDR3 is TGTGCCAGTAGTATAGAAATGGGCACTGAAGCTTTCTTT. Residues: CASSIEMGTEAFF. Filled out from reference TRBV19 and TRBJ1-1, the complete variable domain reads DGGITQSPKYLFRKEGQNVTLSCEQNLNHDAMYWYRQDPGQGLRLIYYSQIVNDFQKGDIAEGYSVSREKKESFPLTVTSAQKNPTAFYLCASSIEMGTEAFFGQGTRLTVV.